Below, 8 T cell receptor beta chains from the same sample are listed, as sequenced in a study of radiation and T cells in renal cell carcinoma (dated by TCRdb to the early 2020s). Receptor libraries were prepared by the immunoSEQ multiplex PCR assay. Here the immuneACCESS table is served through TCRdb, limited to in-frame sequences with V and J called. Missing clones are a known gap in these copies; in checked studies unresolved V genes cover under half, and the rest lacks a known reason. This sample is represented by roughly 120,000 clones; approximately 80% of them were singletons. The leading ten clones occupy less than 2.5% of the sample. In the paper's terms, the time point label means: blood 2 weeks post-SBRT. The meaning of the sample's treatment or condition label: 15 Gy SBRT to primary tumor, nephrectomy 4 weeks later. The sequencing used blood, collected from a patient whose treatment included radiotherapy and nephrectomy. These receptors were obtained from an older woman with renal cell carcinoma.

CDR3 sequence (DNA): TGTGCCATCCAGAGCATCCCGGGACAGGGAGAGACCCAGTACTTC. Encoded protein: CAIQSIPGQGETQYF. The rearrangement joins TRBV10-3 to TRBJ2-5; the match to TRBD1 covers 9 bases. The CDR3 extends over 15 amino acids. Trimming removed 8 bases from V and 4 bases from J; junction bases left unmatched: 11. Germline values: CDR1 ENHRY, CDR2 SYGVKD.

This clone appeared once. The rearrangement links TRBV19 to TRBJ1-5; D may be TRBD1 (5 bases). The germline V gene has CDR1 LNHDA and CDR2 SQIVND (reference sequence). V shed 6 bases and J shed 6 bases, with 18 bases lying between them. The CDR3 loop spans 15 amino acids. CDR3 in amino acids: CASSPGQGGGQPQHF. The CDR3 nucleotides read TGTGCCAGTAGCCCGGGGCAGGGAGGAGGTCAGCCCCAGCATTTT.

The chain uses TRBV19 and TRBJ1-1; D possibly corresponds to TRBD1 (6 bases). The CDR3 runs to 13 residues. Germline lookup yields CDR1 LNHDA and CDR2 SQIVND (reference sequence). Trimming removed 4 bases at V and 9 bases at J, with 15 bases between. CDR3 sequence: CASSKSRWGQAFF. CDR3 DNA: TGTGCCAGTAGTAAATCAAGGTGGGGGCAAGCTTTCTTT.

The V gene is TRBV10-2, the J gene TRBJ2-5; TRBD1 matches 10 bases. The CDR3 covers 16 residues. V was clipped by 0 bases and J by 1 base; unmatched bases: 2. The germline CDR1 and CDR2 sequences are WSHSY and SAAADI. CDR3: CASSESGTGAQETQYF. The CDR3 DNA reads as TGCGCCAGCAGTGAGTCGGGGACAGGGGCCCAAGAGACCCAGTACTTC.

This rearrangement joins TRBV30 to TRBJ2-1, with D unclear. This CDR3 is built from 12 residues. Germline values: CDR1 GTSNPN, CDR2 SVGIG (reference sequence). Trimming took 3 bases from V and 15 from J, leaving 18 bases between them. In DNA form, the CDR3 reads TGTGCCTGGAGATCAGCCCAGTTAAGCTTGTTCTTC. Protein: CAWRSAQLSLFF.

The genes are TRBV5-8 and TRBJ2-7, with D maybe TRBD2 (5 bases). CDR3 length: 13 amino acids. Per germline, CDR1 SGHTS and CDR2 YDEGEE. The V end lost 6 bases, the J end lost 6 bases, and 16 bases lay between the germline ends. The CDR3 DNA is TGTGCCAGCAACCTGCGCGGGCCGGGCGAGCAGTACTTC. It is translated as CASNLRGPGEQYF.

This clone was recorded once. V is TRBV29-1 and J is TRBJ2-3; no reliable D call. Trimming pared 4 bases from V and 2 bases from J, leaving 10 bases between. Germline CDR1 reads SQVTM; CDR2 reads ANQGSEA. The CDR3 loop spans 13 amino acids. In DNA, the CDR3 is TGCAGCGTTGTCAACGGCGTCACAGATACGCAGTATTTT. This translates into CSVVNGVTDTQYF.

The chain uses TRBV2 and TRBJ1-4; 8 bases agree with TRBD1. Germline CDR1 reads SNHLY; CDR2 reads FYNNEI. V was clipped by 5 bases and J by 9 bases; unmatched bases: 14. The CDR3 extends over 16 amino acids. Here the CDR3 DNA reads TGTGCCAGCAGTATACACTTTCAAGGACAGGGCCAAAAACTGTTTTTT. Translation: CASSIHFQGQGQKLFF.